This TCR beta chain stems from a study of T cells after yellow fever vaccination. Study-wide points: The secondary response peaked faster, at day 5 versus 15, but was weaker.

The CDR3 sequence is 13 residues long. V was trimmed by 4 bases and J by 8 bases, leaving 12 bases between them. The germline V gene encodes CDR1 MRHNA and CDR2 SNTAGT. TCRdb redid the calling of the 5' RACE reads with MiXCR, one entry per CDR3 protein. The table records 510,000 or so distinct CDR3 sequences, roughly 21% of them present only once. Note on this clonotype: Its specificity is not known.

This TCR came from a man aged 25-40 years who received the YFV17D yellow fever vaccine. This rearrangement joins TRBV6-4 to TRBJ2-1, with no clear D. The sequencing used PBMCs, collected 15 days after the yellow fever booster vaccination. The CDR3 DNA sequence: TGTGCCAGCAGTGCAACTCTAGGGTATGAGCAGTTCTTC. Translation gives CASSATLGYEQFF.